The 30 T cell receptor beta chains given below trace back to one sample, sequenced in a study of cytomegalovirus exposure and HLA in healthy donors. Profiling relied on immunoSEQ multiplex PCR, and the TCRdb table lists in-frame clones only, not all of them. The sample contains more than 55,000 clones, about 89% of which appear only once. Source material: PBMCs. The origin of the receptors is a woman under 30 in good health and CMV-seronegative.

This clone was observed a single time. The J gene is TRBJ2-5, the V gene TRBV7-9, with 9 bases fitting TRBD2. Trimming cost V 6 bases and J 1 base; bases outside gene matches: 3. This CDR3 comprises 14 residues. CDR1 is SEHNR and CDR2 is FQNEAQ in the germline V gene (reference sequence). CDR3 bases: TGTGCCAGCAGTTCGACTAGCGGCCAAGAGACCCAGTACTTC. The encoded protein is CASSSTSGQETQYF.

The J gene is TRBJ2-1, the V gene TRBV5-1, with 12 bases fitting TRBD2. Germline V lookup: CDR1 SGHRS, CDR2 YFSETQ. The CDR3 has 17 amino acids. V shed 0 bases and J 8 bases; nucleotides not matched to a gene: 9. CDR3 in amino acids: CASSLVAPGLAGHEQFF. DNA for the CDR3: TGCGCCAGCAGCTTGGTAGCCCCGGGACTAGCGGGTCATGAGCAGTTCTTC.

The chain carries TRBV21-1 and TRBJ2-1; the table's D call of TRBD2 was not tested on the DNA. TRBV21-1 corresponds to a pseudogene. The CDR3 length is 15 residues. This CDR3 is CASSSPGMAHNEQFF. CDR3 DNA: TGTGCCAGCAGCTCCCCCGGGATGGCACACAATGAGCAGTTCTTC.

The V and J genes are TRBV7-9 and TRBJ1-4; D possibly corresponds to TRBD1 (6 bases). The V gene's germline CDR1 is SEHNR and CDR2 FQNEAQ (reference sequence). This CDR3 contains 17 residues. V was pared by 6 bases and J by 5 bases, with 22 bases between. CDR3: CASSSNQGSIPNEKLFF. Written as DNA, the CDR3 is TGTGCCAGCAGTTCCAATCAGGGGTCCATACCCAATGAAAAACTGTTTTTT.

This CDR3 reads CASSAQDLSTEAFF. CDR3 nucleotide sequence: TGTGCCAGCAGCGCACAGGATTTAAGCACTGAAGCTTTCTTT. This chain uses TRBV7-2 with TRBJ1-1, with D maybe TRBD1 (5 bases). The V and J ends lost 5 bases and 4 bases respectively, with 14 bases between them. The V gene's germline CDR1 is SGHTA and CDR2 FQGNSA. This CDR3 is built from 14 residues. Full variable domain (missing parts from reference TRBV7-2 and TRBJ1-1): GAGVSQSPSNKVTEKGKDVELRCDPISGHTALYWYRQSLGQGLEFLIYFQGNSAPDKSGLPSDRFSAERTGGSVSTLTIQRTQQEDSAVYLCASSAQDLSTEAFFGQGTRLTVV.

The rearrangement joins TRBV5-5 to TRBJ1-1; maybe TRBD1 (6 bases). The length of the CDR3 is 15 residues. Trimming took off 3 bases at V and 3 bases at J, with 15 bases between the two ends. Looked up from germline, CDR1 is SGHKS and CDR2 is YYEKEE (reference sequence). CDR3 sequence (DNA): TGTGCCAGCAGCTGGGTGGGGGCAGGGGACACTGAAGCTTTCTTT. As protein: CASSWVGAGDTEAFF.

The V call is TRBV7-9, the J call TRBJ1-2; D perhaps matches TRBD1 (5 bases). In germline, CDR1 is SEHNR, CDR2 FQNEAQ (reference sequence). The V end lost 4 bases, the J end lost 2 bases, and 14 bases lay between the germline ends. This CDR3 is built from 15 residues. In DNA form, the CDR3 reads TGTGCCAGCAGCTCAGGTAGTGCAGGGAACTATGGCTACACCTTC. Its protein product is CASSSGSAGNYGYTF. The variable domain in full, completed from reference TRBV7-9 and TRBJ1-2, reads DTGVSQNPRHKITKRGQNVTFRCDPISEHNRLYWYRQTLGQGPEFLTYFQNEAQLEKSRLLSDRFSAERPKGSFSTLEIQRTEQGDSAMYLCASSSGSAGNYGYTFGSGTRLTVV.

This clone is classed as medium-sized. The J gene is TRBJ2-7, the V gene TRBV5-1; the D is unclear. Trimming cost V 5 bases and J 3 bases, with 12 bases left between them. Germline V gives CDR1 SGHRS, CDR2 YFSETQ. The CDR3 runs to 13 residues. The CDR3 region is CASSHGVGYEQYF. The CDR3 DNA sequence: TGCGCCAGCAGTCATGGAGTCGGCTACGAGCAGTACTTC.

The J gene is TRBJ1-2, the V gene TRBV28; 8 nucleotides agree with TRBD1. V was pared by 5 bases and J by 0 bases, with 8 bases of the junction left unmatched. Germline assignment: CDR1 MDHEN and CDR2 SYDVKM. This CDR3 contains 16 residues. The CDR3: CASSGDRGAPNYGYTF. CDR3 in DNA: TGTGCCAGCAGTGGCGACAGGGGAGCCCCTAACTATGGCTACACCTTC.

The V call is TRBV30, the J call TRBJ1-1, with D unresolved. CDR1 GTSNPN and CDR2 SVGIG come from the germline V gene (reference sequence). V lost 0 bases and J lost 5, with 7 bases in between. The CDR3 sequence is 12 residues long. CDR3 in DNA: TGTGCCTGGAGTGTATTACGGACTGAAGCTTTCTTT. It encodes CAWSVLRTEAFF.

The CDR3 coding sequence is TGTGCCAGCAGCTTAGCTGGGAGCGAAGAGACCCAGTACTTC. It codes for CASSLAGSEETQYF. V is TRBV7-2 and J is TRBJ2-5, with TRBD2 as a possible D gene (5 bases). V was shortened by 0 bases and J by 3 bases, with 8 bases between the two germline ends. The CDR3 loop spans 14 amino acids. Germline values: CDR1 SGHTA, CDR2 FQGNSA.

The CDR3 sequence: CAWSGGWDRGEYEQYF. The CDR3 nucleotides read TGTGCCTGGAGTGGAGGGTGGGACAGGGGGGAATACGAGCAGTACTTC. The V and J genes are TRBV30 and TRBJ2-7, with 11 nucleotides matching TRBD1. Germline values: CDR1 GTSNPN, CDR2 SVGIG (reference sequence). V was pared by 1 base and J by 4 bases, with 9 bases of the junction left unmatched. This CDR3 spans 16 amino acids. Complete variable domain (other parts from reference TRBV30 and TRBJ2-7): SQTIHQWPATLVQPVGSPLSLECTVEGTSNPNLYWYRQAAGRGLQLLFYSVGIGQISSEVPQNLSASRPQDRQFILSSKKLLLSDSGFYLCAWSGGWDRGEYEQYFGPGTRLTVT.

The chain combines TRBV11-2 with TRBJ2-5; unclear D gene. CDR3 length: 13 residues. Germline assignment: CDR1 SGHAT and CDR2 FQNNGV. V was shortened by 5 bases and J by 2 bases, with 9 bases between the two germline ends. CDR3 protein: CASSLSRQETQYF. The CDR3 DNA is TGTGCCAGCAGCCTTTCTCGTCAAGAGACCCAGTACTTC.

As DNA, the CDR3 is TGTGCCAGCAGTACAGTAGTGAACACTGAAGCTTTCTTT. It encodes CASSTVVNTEAFF. The chain recombines TRBV6-5 with TRBJ1-1; D gene uncertain. This CDR3 contains 13 residues. The V gene's germline CDR1 is MNHEY and CDR2 SVGAGI. V shed 5 bases and J shed 0 bases, with 7 bases lying between them.

The chain uses TRBV27 and TRBJ2-3; D is perhaps TRBD2 (5 bases). The V end lost 6 bases, the J end lost 2 bases, and 18 bases lay between the germline ends. CDR1 and CDR2 from the germline V gene are MNHEY and SMNVEV (reference sequence). The CDR3 is 16 amino acids. CDR3 sequence reads: CASRGYRGRITDTQYF. The CDR3 region has the DNA TGTGCCAGCAGAGGGTATCGGGGTAGAATCACAGATACGCAGTATTTT.

Only one count was recorded for this clone. J is TRBJ2-2 and V is TRBV7-9, with 10 bases that match TRBD2. The ends lost 0 bases at V and 4 bases at J; junction bases unmatched: 2. The CDR3 length is 16 residues. Germline V gene sequence: CDR1 SEHNR, CDR2 FQNEAQ (reference sequence). CDR3 in amino acids: CASSLALAGFTGELFF. CDR3 nucleotides: TGTGCCAGCAGCTTAGCACTAGCGGGGTTCACCGGGGAGCTGTTTTTT.

This rearrangement joins TRBV15 to TRBJ2-2; 15 bases align to TRBD2. Germline-derived CDR1 and CDR2 are LNHNV and YYDKDF (reference sequence). V shed 1 base, J shed 1 base, and the junction held 1 base outside the gene matches. This CDR3 has 18 residues. DNA of the CDR3: TGTGCCACCAGCAGAGCGGGACTAGCGGGAGGGAACACCGGGGAGCTGTTTTTT. The encoded protein is CATSRAGLAGGNTGELFF.

The chain joins TRBV6-1 to TRBJ2-7; 8 nucleotides match TRBD2. This CDR3 comprises 15 residues. Losses at the gene ends were 3 bases for V and 2 bases for J; bases not matched to a gene: 6. In germline, CDR1 is MNHNS, CDR2 SASEGT. The CDR3 here is CASSDHSGVAYEQYF. The CDR3 DNA sequence: TGTGCCAGCAGTGACCATAGCGGGGTTGCCTACGAGCAGTACTTC.

The chain uses TRBV5-5 and TRBJ2-7; D is possibly TRBD2 (5 bases). V dropped 3 bases and J dropped 4 bases, with 14 bases sitting between them. Germline values: CDR1 SGHKS, CDR2 YYEKEE (reference sequence). The CDR3 is made up of 14 amino acids. CDR3 in amino acids: CASSSMKGVYEQYF. CDR3 nucleotides: TGTGCCAGCAGCTCCATGAAGGGAGTATACGAGCAGTACTTC.

The chain joins TRBV28 to TRBJ2-7, with D unclear. The germline gives CDR1 MDHEN, CDR2 SYDVKM. This CDR3 contains 16 residues. V lost 5 bases, J lost 0 bases, and 17 bases lay in between. In DNA form, the CDR3 reads TGTGCCAGCAGTCGGGTTCAAGCGCCGAACTCCTACGAGCAGTACTTC. The encoded protein is CASSRVQAPNSYEQYF. Full variable domain (rest looked up from reference TRBV28 and TRBJ2-7): DVKVTQSSRYLVKRTGEKVFLECVQDMDHENMFWYRQDPGLGLRLIYFSYDVKMKEKGDIPEGYSVSREKKERFSLILESASTNQTSMYLCASSRVQAPNSYEQYFGPGTRLTVT.

The V call is TRBV28, the J call TRBJ2-7, with 7 bases aligning to TRBD1. The CDR3 spans 13 residues. Per germline, CDR1 MDHEN and CDR2 SYDVKM. V lost 6 bases, J lost 4 bases, and 6 bases stayed unmatched. The CDR3 nucleotides are TGTGCCAGCAGCTCGGGACAGACATACGAGCAGTACTTC. Translating it yields CASSSGQTYEQYF.

This clone was counted once. V gene TRBV5-4 combines with J gene TRBJ2-5, with 10 bases fitting TRBD2. The CDR3 covers 17 residues. Trimming took 3 bases from V and 4 from J; bases not matched to a gene: 12. CDR1 SGHNT and CDR2 YYREEE come from the germline V gene (reference sequence). Here the CDR3 DNA reads TGTGCCAGCAGCTCAAGAGCGGGGGGGCCCCTTGGAGAGACCCAGTACTTC. Protein product: CASSSRAGGPLGETQYF.

The chain uses TRBV6-8 and TRBJ2-7; D gene unclear. The germline CDR1 and CDR2 sequences are MNHGY and SAAAGT. Trimming removed 8 bases from V and 3 bases from J, with 8 bases in between. The CDR3 runs to 11 residues. In DNA form, the CDR3 reads TGTGCCAGCTCCGTCGGCTACGAGCAGTACTTC. Its translation is CASSVGYEQYF.

The V and J genes are TRBV7-2 and TRBJ2-1, with 8 positions matching TRBD2. Unmatched junction bases numbered 1, after V lost 5 bases and J lost 1 base. From germline, CDR1 is SGHTA and CDR2 FQGNSA. The CDR3 runs 14 residues. This CDR3 is CASSPGGSYNEQFF. CDR3 in DNA: TGTGCCAGCAGCCCGGGGGGGTCCTACAATGAGCAGTTCTTC.

The chain has TRBV27 and TRBJ2-1; D possibly corresponds to TRBD1 (6 bases). The CDR3 length is 15 residues. Trimming pared 5 bases from V and 1 base from J, leaving 12 bases between. Germline loops: CDR1 MNHEY, CDR2 SMNVEV (reference sequence). The CDR3 reads CASSLGRGSYNEQFF. The CDR3 DNA is TGTGCCAGCAGTCTCGGCAGGGGTTCCTACAATGAGCAGTTCTTC.

The chain is built from TRBV7-9 and TRBJ2-1; 10 bases are a match to TRBD2. The CDR3 runs 16 residues. The germline V gene has CDR1 SEHNR and CDR2 FQNEAQ (reference sequence). The ends lost 0 bases at V and 10 bases at J; junction bases unmatched: 9. CDR3 nucleotide sequence: TGTGCCAGCAGCTTAGCGGTAGCGGGGGGCCGGAGGGAGCAGTTCTTC. It specifies CASSLAVAGGRREQFF.

This chain uses TRBV2 with TRBJ2-2; TRBD1 is a possible D gene (5 bases). The V end was cut by 4 bases, the J end by 3 bases, with 12 bases between. Germline CDR1 and CDR2: SNHLY and FYNNEI. This CDR3 region has 15 residues. As DNA, the CDR3 is TGTGCCAGCAGTGGGGGCTCACGCGACACCGGGGAGCTGTTTTTT. It specifies CASSGGSRDTGELFF.

The chain is built from TRBV7-9 and TRBJ1-2; maybe TRBD1 (5 bases). The CDR3 has 18 residues. The V and J ends lost 4 bases and 2 bases respectively, with 23 bases between them. In germline, CDR1 is SEHNR, CDR2 FQNEAQ (reference sequence). The CDR3, as DNA: TGTGCCAGCAGCTCCCCACCCGTTATTAAGGGGCGGAACTATGGCTACACCTTC. Residues: CASSSPPVIKGRNYGYTF.

This clone was detected once. In DNA, the CDR3 is TGTGCCAGCAGCCCCGGACAGGGAATCCCTGGCTACACCTTC. This translates into CASSPGQGIPGYTF. This chain links TRBV27 with TRBJ1-2; the match to TRBD1 covers 8 bases. The CDR3 contains 14 residues. The ends lost 6 bases at V and 7 bases at J; junction bases unmatched: 10. Germline CDR1 and CDR2: MNHEY and SMNVEV (reference sequence).

This clone was counted a few times. The chain couples TRBV19 to TRBJ1-2; 7 positions match TRBD1. CDR1 LNHDA and CDR2 SQIVND come from the germline V gene (reference sequence). The trim removed 2 bases at V and 8 bases at J, leaving 8 bases unmatched. CDR3 length: 14 residues. The CDR3 coding sequence is TGTGCCAGTAGTATAAGTAGGGGGCACGGCGGCTACACCTTC. Encoded protein: CASSISRGHGGYTF.